The clone carrying this T cell receptor beta chain was seen a handful of times. These data come from a study of cytomegalovirus exposure and HLA in healthy donors. The primer mix had 60 Vbeta and 13 Jbeta primers. Sequencing was performed with immunoSEQ multiplex PCR; in TCRdb, only in-frame clones are kept and a portion is missing. The profile covers roughly 110,000 clones, with around 64% appearing a single time and around 2.2% taken by the ten largest. CDR3 length: 15 amino acids. The V and J ends lost 3 bases and 2 bases, in that order; junction bases with no gene match: 3. Looked up from germline, CDR1 is MNHEY and CDR2 is SMNVEV (reference sequence).

Sequencing was carried out using PBMCs. The chain links TRBV27 to TRBJ2-3, with TRBD1 matching over 9 bases. The receptor's source is a woman aged 30 to 39 in good health and CMV-seronegative. CDR3 in DNA: TGTGCCAGCAGTTTGGGACAGGGACACACAGATACGCAGTATTTT. As protein: CASSLGQGHTDTQYF.